This TCR beta chain was obtained from a study of OX40 agonist ivuxolimab in advanced cancers. Study at large: Patients' therapy was ivuxolimab, an antibody that acts as an agonist of OX40 (CD134).

Generated by immunoSEQ multiplex PCR, the TCRdb table keeps only in-frame clones and is missing some. In the table there are approximately 28,000 clones, roughly 84% of which are singletons. V lost 0 bases and J lost 7, with 10 bases in between. Germline assignment: CDR1 SGDLS and CDR2 YYNGEE. The CDR3 runs 13 residues. The J gene is TRBJ1-2, the V gene TRBV9; perhaps TRBD1 as D (5 bases). The input for sequencing was CD4+ or CD8+ T cells sorted from blood, taken in a trial of the OX40 agonist ivuxolimab. The source is an adult with an advanced solid tumor such as melanoma, head and neck, liver or kidney cancer. The CDR3 protein is CASSVVEGSGYTF. CDR3 DNA sequence: TGTGCCAGCAGCGTAGTGGAGGGGTCTGGCTACACCTTC.